These 11 T cell receptor beta chains came from one sample sequenced in a study of metastatic and nonmetastatic thyroid tumors. Patients were all untreated before their thyroid surgery. MiXCR re-clonotyped the PCR reads for TCRdb. Among tens of thousands of clones, roughly 13% were seen once, and the ten largest hold about 10%. Sequenced input: blood. The receptors derive from a female donor with papillary thyroid cancer or a benign thyroid nodule (not recorded which). Some clones in this sample may be carry-over from other donors' samples.

Ten or more counts support this clone. Additional DNA sequences in this sample encode the identical CDR3. V is TRBV9 and J is TRBJ2-1; 12 bases are shared with TRBD2. Germline CDR1 SGDLS, CDR2 YYNGEE. This CDR3 region has 16 residues. V lost 3 bases to trimming and J lost 7 bases; unmatched junction nucleotides: 8. The CDR3 coding sequence is TGTGCCAGCAGCGGACGTAGGACTAGCGGGACGAATGAGCAGTTCTTC. Translated, it gives CASSGRRTSGTNEQFF.

Many counts were recorded for this clone. The chain employs TRBV30 and TRBJ2-6; D may correspond to TRBD1 or TRBD2 (5 bases each). V lost 7 bases to trimming and J lost 0 bases, with 13 bases between them. Germline values: CDR1 GTSNPN, CDR2 SVGIG (reference sequence). The CDR3 is 15 amino acids. CDR3 sequence reads: CAFRGFPSGANVLTF. The CDR3 nucleotides read TGTGCCTTCCGGGGCTTCCCCTCTGGGGCCAACGTCCTGACTTTC. Drawing the rest from reference TRBV30 and TRBJ2-6, the complete variable domain is SQTIHQWPATLVQPVGSPLSLECTVEGTSNPNLYWYRQAAGRGLQLLFYSVGIGQISSEVPQNLSASRPQDRQFILSSKKLLLSDSGFYLCAFRGFPSGANVLTFGAGSRLTVL.

Comment on this clone: A single base separates this from a much larger clone, so it may be a read error. The chain is built from TRBV28 and TRBJ2-3; tentatively, D is TRBD2 (5 bases). Germline CDR1 and CDR2: MDHEN and SYDVKM. The CDR3 is 16 amino acids. Here the CDR3 DNA reads TGTGCCAGCAGTTTCCCCGGAGTGGGAGTATGGGATATGCAGTATTTT. Translating it yields CASSFPGVGVWDMQYF.

This clone came up many times. J is TRBJ2-1 and V is TRBV20-1; a possible D gene is TRBD1 (5 bases). V dropped 5 bases and J dropped 1 base, with 12 bases sitting between them. Germline V CDR1 and CDR2: DFQATT, SNEGSKA (reference sequence). This CDR3 is 14 amino acids long. As DNA, the CDR3 is TGCAGTGCTCACCGATCAGGGTCCTACAATGAGCAGTTCTTC. This sequence encodes CSAHRSGSYNEQFF.

The J gene is TRBJ2-2, the V gene TRBV28; no firm D call. V dropped 4 bases and J dropped 10 bases, with 10 bases sitting between them. Germline CDR1 is MDHEN and CDR2 is SYDVKM. The CDR3 has 12 residues. The CDR3 DNA sequence: TGTGCCAGCAGTTCGCCGGGTCTGGAGCTGTTTTTT. This translates into CASSSPGLELFF.

In this sample, this clone turned up once. This sequence joins TRBV18 and TRBJ1-1; D gene unclear. The CDR3 contains 13 residues. V was cut by 2 bases and J by 11 bases, with 15 bases left in between. Germline V lookup: CDR1 KGHSH, CDR2 LQKENI. The CDR3 is CASSPADTRWAFF. The CDR3 DNA reads TGTGCCAGCTCACCAGCCGACACCCGGTGGGCTTTCTTT.

This clone occurred a few times. The CDR3 region is CASSYVRGLYEQYF. DNA for the CDR3: TGTGCCAGCAGTTACGTCAGGGGGCTGTACGAGCAGTACTTC. The gene calls are TRBV6-2 or TRBV6-3 and TRBJ2-7, with TRBD1 matching 8 bases. CDR1 MNHEY and CDR2 SVGEGT come from the germline V gene. This CDR3 has 14 residues. J lost 4 bases, V lost 2 bases, and 4 bases had no gene match.

This clone was picked up many times. The V call is TRBV12-3 or TRBV12-4, the J call TRBJ2-2; TRBD1 matches at 9 bases. The V gene end was trimmed by 7 bases and the J gene end by 7 bases; junction bases not matched to a gene: 13. The CDR3 consists of 16 residues. As DNA, the CDR3 is TGTGCCAGCAAAACCCGGGACAGGGCCTTGAACGGGGAGCTGTTTTTT. Translation: CASKTRDRALNGELFF.

This clone has ten or more counts. The gene calls are TRBV20-1 and TRBJ2-1; the D gene is possibly TRBD2 (6 bases). Germline lookup yields CDR1 DFQATT and CDR2 SNEGSKA (reference sequence). The CDR3 contains 14 residues. The V end was cut by 3 bases, the J end by 5 bases, with 14 bases between. The CDR3 nucleotides are TGCAGTGCTAGGATTAGCGGAGGGAACAATGAGCAGTTCTTC. Its protein is CSARISGGNNEQFF.

This clone has a count of ten or more. The chain recombines TRBV5-1 with TRBJ1-1; 7 bases match TRBD1. V was pared by 4 bases and J by 1 base, with 7 bases of the junction left unmatched. From germline, CDR1 is SGHRS and CDR2 YFSETQ. The CDR3 consists of 15 residues. Here the CDR3 DNA reads TGCGCCAGCAGCCCCGGGCGGGACAGGAACACTGAAGCTTTCTTT. This gives the protein CASSPGRDRNTEAFF.

This clone was seen repeatedly, ten times or more. The gene calls are TRBV4-1 and TRBJ1-6, with D possibly being TRBD1 (5 bases). The germline V and J ends were trimmed by 0 bases and 9 bases, with 12 bases remaining between them. Germline V gives CDR1 MGHRA, CDR2 YSYEKL. CDR3 size: 15 residues. The DNA for the CDR3 is TGCGCCAGCAGCCAAGAGGGTGGGGGGGTTTCACCCCTCCACTTT. Translation: CASSQEGGGVSPLHF.